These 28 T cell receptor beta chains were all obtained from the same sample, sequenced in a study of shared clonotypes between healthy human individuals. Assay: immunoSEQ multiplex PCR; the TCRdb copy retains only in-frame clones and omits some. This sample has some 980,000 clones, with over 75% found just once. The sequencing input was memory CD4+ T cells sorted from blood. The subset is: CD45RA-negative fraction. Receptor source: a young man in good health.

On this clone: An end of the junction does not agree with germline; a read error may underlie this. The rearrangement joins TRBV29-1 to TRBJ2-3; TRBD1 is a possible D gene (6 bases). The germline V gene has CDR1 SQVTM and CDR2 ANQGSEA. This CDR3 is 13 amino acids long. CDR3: CSVEGLDRVVRNF. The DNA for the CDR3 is TGCAGCGTTGAAGGTTTGGACAGAGTCGTCAGGAATTTT.

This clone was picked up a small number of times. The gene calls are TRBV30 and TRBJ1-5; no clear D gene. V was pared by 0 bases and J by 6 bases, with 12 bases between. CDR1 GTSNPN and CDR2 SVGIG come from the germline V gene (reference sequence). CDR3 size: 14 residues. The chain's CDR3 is CAWSVPGWGQPQHF. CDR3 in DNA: TGTGCCTGGAGTGTACCCGGCTGGGGTCAGCCCCAGCATTTT.

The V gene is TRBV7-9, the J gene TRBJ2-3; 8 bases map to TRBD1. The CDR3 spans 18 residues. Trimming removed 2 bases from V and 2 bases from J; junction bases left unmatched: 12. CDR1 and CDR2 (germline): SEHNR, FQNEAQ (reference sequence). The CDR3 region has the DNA TGTGCCAGCAGCTTATCACGGACAGGGCTAAAGGTCACAGATACGCAGTATTTT. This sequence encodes CASSLSRTGLKVTDTQYF.

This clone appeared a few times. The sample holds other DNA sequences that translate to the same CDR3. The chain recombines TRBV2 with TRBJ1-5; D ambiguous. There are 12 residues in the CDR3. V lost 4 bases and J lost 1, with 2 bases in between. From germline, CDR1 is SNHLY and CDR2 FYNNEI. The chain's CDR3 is CASSGSNQPQHF. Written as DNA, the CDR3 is TGTGCCAGCAGTGGGAGCAATCAGCCCCAGCATTTT.

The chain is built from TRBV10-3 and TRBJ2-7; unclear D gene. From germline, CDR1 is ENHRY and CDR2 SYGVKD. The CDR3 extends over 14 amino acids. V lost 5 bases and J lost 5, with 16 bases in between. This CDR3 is CAISKGSLENEQYF. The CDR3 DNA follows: TGTGCCATCAGTAAGGGCTCGCTGGAAAACGAGCAGTACTTC.

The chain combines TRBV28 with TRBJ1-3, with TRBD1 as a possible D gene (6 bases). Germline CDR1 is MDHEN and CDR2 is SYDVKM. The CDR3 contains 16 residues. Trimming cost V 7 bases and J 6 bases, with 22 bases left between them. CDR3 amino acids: CASTQTGTQNINTIYF. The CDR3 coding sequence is TGTGCCAGCACCCAGACCGGGACACAAAATATAAACACCATATATTTT.

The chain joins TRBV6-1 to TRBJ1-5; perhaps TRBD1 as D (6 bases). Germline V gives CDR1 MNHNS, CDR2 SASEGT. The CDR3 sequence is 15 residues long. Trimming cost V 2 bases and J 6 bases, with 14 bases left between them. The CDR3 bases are TGTGCCAGCAGTGAATCTGTTGGGGGCGGTCAGCCCCAGCATTTT. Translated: CASSESVGGGQPQHF.

In nucleotides, the CDR3 is TGTGCTAGTGCCAAGGACACCGCGGAGCAGTTCTTC. This sequence encodes CASAKDTAEQFF. V and J are TRBV12-5 and TRBJ2-1; D might be TRBD1 (5 bases). The V gene's germline CDR1 is LGHNT and CDR2 FRNRAP. Trimming took 7 bases from V and 10 from J, leaving 14 bases between them. This CDR3 comprises 12 residues.

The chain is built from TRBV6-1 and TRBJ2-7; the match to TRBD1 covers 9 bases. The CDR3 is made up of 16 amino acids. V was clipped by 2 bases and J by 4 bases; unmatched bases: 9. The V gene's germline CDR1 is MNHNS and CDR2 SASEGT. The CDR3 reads CASSEFSRDRGYEQYF. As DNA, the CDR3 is TGTGCCAGCAGTGAATTTTCCCGAGACAGGGGGTACGAGCAGTACTTC.

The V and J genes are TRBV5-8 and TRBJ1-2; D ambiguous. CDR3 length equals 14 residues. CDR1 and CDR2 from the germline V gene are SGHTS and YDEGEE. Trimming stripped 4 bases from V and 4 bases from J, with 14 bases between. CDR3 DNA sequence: TGTGCCAGCAGCCAGAGACACCCCTCCTATGGCTACACCTTC. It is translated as CASSQRHPSYGYTF.

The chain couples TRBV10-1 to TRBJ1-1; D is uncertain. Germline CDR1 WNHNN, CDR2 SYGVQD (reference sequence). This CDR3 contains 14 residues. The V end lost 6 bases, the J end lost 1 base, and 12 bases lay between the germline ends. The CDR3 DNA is TGCGCCAGCAGCCCTCAACGGGCGAACACTGAAGCTTTCTTT. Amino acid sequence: CASSPQRANTEAFF.

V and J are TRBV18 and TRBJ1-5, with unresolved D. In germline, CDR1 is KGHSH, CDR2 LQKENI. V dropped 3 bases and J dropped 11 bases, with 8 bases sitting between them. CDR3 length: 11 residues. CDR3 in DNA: TGTGCCAGCTCACCCCCAGGTGCCCAGCATTTT. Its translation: CASSPPGAQHF.

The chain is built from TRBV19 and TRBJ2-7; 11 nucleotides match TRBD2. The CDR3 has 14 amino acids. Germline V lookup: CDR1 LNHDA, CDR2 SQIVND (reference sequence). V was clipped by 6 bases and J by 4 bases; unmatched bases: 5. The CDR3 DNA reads TGTGCCAGTAGCTCTAGCGGGAGGAGGTACGAGCAGTACTTC. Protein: CASSSSGRRYEQYF.

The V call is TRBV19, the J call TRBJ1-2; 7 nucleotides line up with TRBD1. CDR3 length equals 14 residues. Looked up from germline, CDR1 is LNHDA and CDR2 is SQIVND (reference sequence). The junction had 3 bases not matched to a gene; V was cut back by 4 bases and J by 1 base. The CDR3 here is CASSTRQGNYGYTF. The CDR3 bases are TGTGCCAGTAGTACCAGACAGGGTAACTATGGCTACACCTTC.

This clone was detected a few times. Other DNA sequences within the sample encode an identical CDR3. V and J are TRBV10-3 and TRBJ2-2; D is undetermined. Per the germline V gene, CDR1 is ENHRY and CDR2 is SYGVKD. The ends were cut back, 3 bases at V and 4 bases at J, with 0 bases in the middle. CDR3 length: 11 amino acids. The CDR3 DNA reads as TGTGCCATCAGTGACACCGGGGAGCTGTTTTTT. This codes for CAISDTGELFF.

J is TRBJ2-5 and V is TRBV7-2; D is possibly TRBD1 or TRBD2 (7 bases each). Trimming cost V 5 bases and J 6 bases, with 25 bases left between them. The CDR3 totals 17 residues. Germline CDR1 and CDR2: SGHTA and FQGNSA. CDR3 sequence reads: CASSPDRDYGRGKTQYF. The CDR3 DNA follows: TGTGCCAGCAGCCCAGACAGGGACTACGGTCGAGGGAAGACCCAGTACTTC.

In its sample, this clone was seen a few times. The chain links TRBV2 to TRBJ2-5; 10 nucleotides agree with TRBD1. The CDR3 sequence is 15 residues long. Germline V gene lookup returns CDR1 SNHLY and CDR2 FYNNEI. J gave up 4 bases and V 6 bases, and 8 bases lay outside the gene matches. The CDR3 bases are TGTGCCAGCAGGATGGGACAGGGGACATCAGAGACCCAGTACTTC. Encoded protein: CASRMGQGTSETQYF.

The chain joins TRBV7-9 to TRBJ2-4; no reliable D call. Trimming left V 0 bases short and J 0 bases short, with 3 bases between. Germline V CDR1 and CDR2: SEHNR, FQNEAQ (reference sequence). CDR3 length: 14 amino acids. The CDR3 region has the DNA TGTGCCAGCAGCTTAGCAGGAGCCAAAAACATTCAGTACTTC. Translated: CASSLAGAKNIQYF.

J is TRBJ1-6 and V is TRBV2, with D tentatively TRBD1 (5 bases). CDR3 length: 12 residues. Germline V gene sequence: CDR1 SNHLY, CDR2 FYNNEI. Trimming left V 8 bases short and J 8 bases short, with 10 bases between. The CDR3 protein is CASGSGYSPLHF. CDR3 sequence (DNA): TGTGCCAGCGGGTCAGGGTATTCACCCCTCCACTTT. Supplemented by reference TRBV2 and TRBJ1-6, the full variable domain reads EPEVTQTPSHQVTQMGQEVILRCVPISNHLYFYWYRQILGQKVEFLVSFYNNEISEKSEIFDDQFSVERPDGSNFTLKIRSTKLEDSAMYFCASGSGYSPLHFGNGTRLTVT.

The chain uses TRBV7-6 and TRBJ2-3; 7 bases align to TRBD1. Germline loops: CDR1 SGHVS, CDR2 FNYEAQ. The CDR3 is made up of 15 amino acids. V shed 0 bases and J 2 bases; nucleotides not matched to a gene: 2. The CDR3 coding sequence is TGTGCCAGCAGCTTAGCACAGGGGATCACAGATACGCAGTATTTT. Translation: CASSLAQGITDTQYF.

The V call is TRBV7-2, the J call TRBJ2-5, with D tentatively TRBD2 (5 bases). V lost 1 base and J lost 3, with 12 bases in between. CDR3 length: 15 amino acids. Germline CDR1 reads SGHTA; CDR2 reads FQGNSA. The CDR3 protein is CASSLGATGKETQYF. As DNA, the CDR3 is TGTGCCAGCAGCTTAGGAGCGACCGGGAAAGAGACCCAGTACTTC.

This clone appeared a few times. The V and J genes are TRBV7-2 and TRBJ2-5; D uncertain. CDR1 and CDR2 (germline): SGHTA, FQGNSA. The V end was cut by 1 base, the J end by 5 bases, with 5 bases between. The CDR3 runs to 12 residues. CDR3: CASSLVLETQYF. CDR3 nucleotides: TGTGCCAGCAGCTTAGTCTTGGAGACCCAGTACTTC.

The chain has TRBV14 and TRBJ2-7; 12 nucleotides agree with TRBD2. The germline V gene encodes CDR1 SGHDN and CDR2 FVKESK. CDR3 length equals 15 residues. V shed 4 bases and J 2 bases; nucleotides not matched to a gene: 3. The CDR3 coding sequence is TGTGCCAGCAGCCGCTGGACTAGCGGGACCTACGAGCAGTACTTC. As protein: CASSRWTSGTYEQYF.

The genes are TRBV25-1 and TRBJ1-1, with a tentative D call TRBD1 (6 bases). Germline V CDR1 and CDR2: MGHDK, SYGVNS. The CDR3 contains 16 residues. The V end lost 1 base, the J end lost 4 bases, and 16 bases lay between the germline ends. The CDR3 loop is CASSEFGGRGATEAFF. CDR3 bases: TGTGCCAGCAGTGAATTCGGGGGCCGGGGGGCCACTGAAGCTTTCTTT.

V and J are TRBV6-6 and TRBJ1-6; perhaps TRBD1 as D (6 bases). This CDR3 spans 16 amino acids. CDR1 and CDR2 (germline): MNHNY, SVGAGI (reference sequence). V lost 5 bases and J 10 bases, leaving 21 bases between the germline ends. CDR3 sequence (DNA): TGTGCCAGCAGTCCACGGACGCCAGGGGTGCGGTCACCCCTCCACTTT. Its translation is CASSPRTPGVRSPLHF.

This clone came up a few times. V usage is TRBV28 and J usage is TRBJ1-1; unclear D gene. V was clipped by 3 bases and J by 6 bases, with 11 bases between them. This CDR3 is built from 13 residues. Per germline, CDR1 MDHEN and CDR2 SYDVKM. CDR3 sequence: CASSLGLWAEAFF. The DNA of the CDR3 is TGTGCCAGCAGTTTGGGCCTCTGGGCTGAAGCTTTCTTT.

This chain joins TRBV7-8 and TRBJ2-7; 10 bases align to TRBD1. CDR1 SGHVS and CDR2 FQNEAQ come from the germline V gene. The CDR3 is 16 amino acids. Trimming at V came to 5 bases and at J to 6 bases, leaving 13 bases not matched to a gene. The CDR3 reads CASSINDRGRRGEQYF. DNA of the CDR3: TGTGCCAGCAGCATCAACGACAGGGGGCGCCGGGGCGAGCAGTACTTC.

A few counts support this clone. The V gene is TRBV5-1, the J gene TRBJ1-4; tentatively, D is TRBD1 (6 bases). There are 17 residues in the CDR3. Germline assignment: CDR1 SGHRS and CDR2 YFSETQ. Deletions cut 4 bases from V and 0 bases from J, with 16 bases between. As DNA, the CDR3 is TGCGCCAGCAGCCTATCCCAGGGGCGACCAACTAATGAAAAACTGTTTTTT. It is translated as CASSLSQGRPTNEKLFF.